This entry lists 3 T cell receptor beta chains sequenced from one sample in a study of metastatic and nonmetastatic thyroid tumors. Through MiXCR, TCRdb re-clonotyped the PCR reads. The data contain 45,000 or so clones, about 4% of them singletons. All patients were untreated before thyroid surgery. Sequencing was carried out using blood. The receptors here all came from a female donor with papillary thyroid cancer or a benign thyroid nodule (not recorded which). Some clones in this sample may be carry-over from other donors' samples.

The CDR3 bases are TGTGCCAGTAGTATCGCTTACGCTAGCGAACACTCCTACGAGCAGTACTTC. It translates to CASSIAYASEHSYEQYF. The V call is TRBV19, the J call TRBJ2-7; TRBD2 is a possible D gene (6 bases). In germline, CDR1 is LNHDA, CDR2 SQIVND (reference sequence). The germline V and J ends were trimmed by 3 bases and 0 bases, with 18 bases remaining between them. CDR3 size: 17 residues.

This clone was counted between two and nine times. This chain joins TRBV7-9 and TRBJ1-2, with TRBD1 identical over 7 bases. The CDR3 totals 15 residues. The V gene end was trimmed by 1 base and the J gene end by 3 bases; junction bases not matched to a gene: 5. Germline V lookup: CDR1 SEHNR, CDR2 FQNEAQ (reference sequence). CDR3 sequence (DNA): TGTGCCAGCAGCTTAGGAAGAACAGGGGACTATGGCTACACCTTC. It is translated as CASSLGRTGDYGYTF. Full variable domain (missing parts from reference TRBV7-9 and TRBJ1-2): DTGVSQNPRHKITKRGQNVTFRCDPISEHNRLYWYRQTLGQGPEFLTYFQNEAQLEKSRLLSDRFSAERPKGSFSTLEIQRTEQGDSAMYLCASSLGRTGDYGYTFGSGTRLTVV.

In the case of this clone: This sequence may be a read error, since a much larger clone differs from it by one base. This CDR3 is also generated by other DNA sequences in the sample. This chain links TRBV4-2 with TRBJ2-7, with TRBD2 matching over 8 bases. CDR1 is LGHNA and CDR2 is YNFKEQ in the germline V gene. V gave up 0 bases and J gave up 6 bases; unmatched junction bases: 10. CDR3 size: 16 residues. The CDR3 nucleotides are TGTGCCAGCAGCCAAGAGGGGCCGGGAGGGCCAGGCGAGCAGTACTTC. This sequence encodes CASSQEGPGGPGEQYF.